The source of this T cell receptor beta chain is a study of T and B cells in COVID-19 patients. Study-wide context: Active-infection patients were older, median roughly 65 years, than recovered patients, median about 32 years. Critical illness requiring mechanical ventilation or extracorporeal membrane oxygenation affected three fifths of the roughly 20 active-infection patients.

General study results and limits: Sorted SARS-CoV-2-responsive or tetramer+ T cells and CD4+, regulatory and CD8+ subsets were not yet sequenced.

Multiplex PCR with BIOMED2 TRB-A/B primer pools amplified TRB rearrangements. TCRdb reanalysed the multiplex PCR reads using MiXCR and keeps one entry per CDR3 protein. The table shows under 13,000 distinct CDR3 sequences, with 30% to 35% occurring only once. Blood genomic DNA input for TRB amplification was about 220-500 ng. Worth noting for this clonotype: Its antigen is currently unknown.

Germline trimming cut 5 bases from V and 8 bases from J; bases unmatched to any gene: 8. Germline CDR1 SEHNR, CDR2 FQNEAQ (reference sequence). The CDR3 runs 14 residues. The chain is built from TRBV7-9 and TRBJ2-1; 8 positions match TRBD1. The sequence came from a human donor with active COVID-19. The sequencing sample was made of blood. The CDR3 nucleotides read TGTGCCAGCAGCCCCGGACAGGGTGGGCATGAGCAGTTCTTC. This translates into CASSPGQGGHEQFF. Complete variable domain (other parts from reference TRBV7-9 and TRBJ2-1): DTGVSQNPRHKITKRGQNVTFRCDPISEHNRLYWYRQTLGQGPEFLTYFQNEAQLEKSRLLSDRFSAERPKGSFSTLEIQRTEQGDSAMYLCASSPGQGGHEQFFGPGTRLTVL.